This T cell receptor beta chain is drawn from a study of blood T cells in healthy people across ages. Overall study findings and caveats: Unknown CMV status may confound age-related changes in expanded clones.

Sample-barcoded 5' priming and a J-beta primer mix drove a second PCR of about 6 to 11 cycles. TCRdb ran MiXCR on the 5' RACE reads and lists one entry per CDR3 protein. The repertoire has over a million distinct CDR3 sequences, 40% to 45% of them found once; the top ten carry approximately 19%. At least 6 million PBMCs were isolated per sample. This clonotype appeared a few times. Its antigen is not identified. What was sequenced was blood. The receptor comes from a woman aged 55-69 years in good health.

This chain's CDR3 is CASSFFGAEQFF. CDR3 sequence (DNA): TGTGCCAGCAGTTTTTTTGGGGCGGAGCAGTTCTTC. The chain links TRBV12-3 or TRBV12-4 to TRBJ2-1; a possible D gene is TRBD1 (5 bases). V lost 3 bases and J 10 bases, leaving 10 bases between the germline ends. The CDR3 extends over 12 amino acids.